The 13 T cell receptor beta chains reported below all come from one sample, sequenced in a study of regulatory T cells in long-lasting Graves disease. The sample's time point: newly diagnosed GD, antithyroid drugs for less than 3 months. From PBMCs, RNA was extracted and then used to make the TCR library. HTBI primers from iRepertoire and Arm-PCR of CDR3 regions yielded the TCR beta libraries. TCRdb called the multiplex PCR reads again in MiXCR, with one record for every CDR3 protein. The sample consists of hundreds of thousands of distinct CDR3 sequences, about a sixth of them appearing once. This sample was also put to use in a study of T cells in Graves' hyperthyroidism and ophthalmopathy.

This material consisted of peripheral blood mononuclear cells (PBMCs), taken at new diagnosis, from a patient treated with antithyroid drugs. Receptor source: a woman aged 25 to 39 with Graves disease.

The chain uses TRBV19 and TRBJ1-1; D not resolved. Trimming left V 3 bases short and J 1 base short, with 9 bases between. The germline V gene has CDR1 LNHDA and CDR2 SQIVND (reference sequence). This CDR3 comprises 14 residues. The CDR3 loop is CASSIFLGNTEAFF. As DNA, the CDR3 is TGTGCCAGTAGTATTTTCTTGGGGAACACTGAAGCTTTCTTT. Full variable domain (remainder filled in from reference TRBV19 and TRBJ1-1): DGGITQSPKYLFRKEGQNVTLSCEQNLNHDAMYWYRQDPGQGLRLIYYSQIVNDFQKGDIAEGYSVSREKKESFPLTVTSAQKNPTAFYLCASSIFLGNTEAFFGQGTRLTVV.

This chain uses TRBV20-1 with TRBJ2-7; possibly TRBD1 for D (5 bases). V was trimmed by 0 bases and J by 5 bases, leaving 14 bases between them. The CDR3 runs to 14 residues. The germline gives CDR1 DFQATT, CDR2 SNEGSKA (reference sequence). For the CDR3, the DNA is TGCAGTGCTAGAGACCCGACAGTTTCCCACGAGCAGTACTTC. Translated, it gives CSARDPTVSHEQYF.

The chain is built from TRBV7-9 and TRBJ2-5, with D uncertain. The CDR3 runs 14 residues. Trimming stripped 1 base from V and 4 bases from J, with 10 bases between. Germline loops: CDR1 SEHNR, CDR2 FQNEAQ (reference sequence). The CDR3, as DNA: TGTGCCAGCAGCTTAGAGGTAGAGTCAGAGACCCAGTACTTC. This gives the protein CASSLEVESETQYF. Full variable domain (rest looked up from reference TRBV7-9 and TRBJ2-5): DTGVSQNPRHKITKRGQNVTFRCDPISEHNRLYWYRQTLGQGPEFLTYFQNEAQLEKSRLLSDRFSAERPKGSFSTLEIQRTEQGDSAMYLCASSLEVESETQYFGPGTRLLVL.

This clonotype was seen at least ten times. The chain employs TRBV6-1 and TRBJ2-3; D perhaps matches TRBD2 (5 bases). This CDR3 has 13 amino acids. The V end was cut by 2 bases, the J end by 5 bases, with 8 bases between. CDR1 and CDR2 from the germline V gene are MNHNS and SASEGT. CDR3 bases: TGTGCCAGCAGTGAACTAGCCAGAGATACGCAGTATTTT. Translation gives CASSELARDTQYF.

This clonotype was seen at least ten times. The chain carries TRBV7-3 and TRBJ1-1, with TRBD1 matching 7 bases. The V gene end was trimmed by 7 bases and the J gene end by 2 bases; junction bases not matched to a gene: 7. The CDR3 spans 14 residues. Germline V CDR1 and CDR2: SGHTA, FQGTGA. CDR3 loop: CASKVTGINTEAFF. The DNA for the CDR3 is TGTGCCAGCAAGGTGACAGGGATTAACACTGAAGCTTTCTTT.

This clonotype was seen a few times. J is TRBJ2-3 and V is TRBV25-1, with D possibly matching TRBD2 (5 bases). The CDR3 loop spans 14 amino acids. V was pared by 6 bases and J by 2 bases, with 12 bases between. Germline CDR1 reads MGHDK; CDR2 reads SYGVNS. CDR3 amino acids: CASSRPGVTDTQYF. The CDR3 DNA follows: TGTGCCAGCAGCCGACCCGGGGTCACAGATACGCAGTATTTT.

The chain has TRBV28 and TRBJ2-5, with a weak D call TRBD1 (6 bases). The germline V and J ends were trimmed by 4 bases and 9 bases, with 15 bases remaining between them. The CDR3 is made up of 13 amino acids. Germline values: CDR1 MDHEN, CDR2 SYDVKM. CDR3 protein: CASSSSDSLPQYF. CDR3 coding DNA: TGTGCCAGCAGTTCATCGGACAGCCTGCCCCAGTACTTC.

This clonotype appeared a few times. At one boundary the junction diverges from the germline segment, which might be a read error. This chain uses TRBV20-1 with TRBJ2-4; either TRBD1 or TRBD2 may fit D (5 bases each). The length of the CDR3 is 13 residues. Germline assignment: CDR1 DFQATT and CDR2 SNEGSKA (reference sequence). The DNA of the CDR3 is TGCAGTGCTAGAGATGGGGGTAGAGGCGTACCGGACTTC. This sequence encodes CSARDGGRGVPDF.

The CDR3 coding sequence is TGCAGTGCTAGCCCAGGACTAGCGGGAGTCAATGAGCAGTTCTTC. It codes for CSASPGLAGVNEQFF. The genes are TRBV20-1 and TRBJ2-1, with 13 bases that match TRBD2. The CDR3 has 15 amino acids. Germline trimming cut 3 bases from V and 6 bases from J; bases unmatched to any gene: 5. Germline lookup yields CDR1 DFQATT and CDR2 SNEGSKA (reference sequence).

CDR3 protein: CASSLGVSGLGIAKNIQYF. DNA of the CDR3: TGTGCCAGCAGCTTGGGCGTATCCGGCCTCGGGATAGCCAAAAACATTCAGTACTTC. The chain is built from TRBV5-6 and TRBJ2-4, with a weak D call TRBD2 (5 bases). The CDR3 has 19 residues. V lost 0 bases and J lost 0, with 19 bases in between. From germline, CDR1 is SGHDT and CDR2 YYEEEE.

The gene calls are TRBV6-5 and TRBJ2-1, with D perhaps TRBD2 (6 bases). Germline CDR1 reads MNHEY; CDR2 reads SVGAGI. V was clipped by 0 bases and J by 8 bases, with 8 bases between them. This CDR3 has 13 amino acids. CDR3 amino acids: CASSYSPGDEQFF. In DNA, the CDR3 is TGTGCCAGCAGTTACTCTCCGGGGGATGAGCAGTTCTTC.

In this sample, this clonotype turned up a few times. The chain combines TRBV7-8 with TRBJ1-4; a weak D match, TRBD1 (5 bases). The V end was cut by 5 bases, the J end by 8 bases, with 12 bases between. Germline V gene sequence: CDR1 SGHVS, CDR2 FQNEAQ. The CDR3 length is 13 residues. The CDR3 loop reads CASSAGSGEKLFF. CDR3 bases: TGTGCCAGCAGCGCAGGGTCTGGCGAAAAACTGTTTTTT.

This clonotype came up a few times. V and J are TRBV5-1 and TRBJ2-7, with 12 bases that match TRBD2. V lost 4 bases, J lost 2 bases, and 7 bases stayed unmatched. The CDR3 sequence is 16 residues long. The germline gives CDR1 SGHRS, CDR2 YFSETQ. As DNA, the CDR3 is TGCGCCAGCAGCATCGCGGGACTAGCGGGCGCCTACGAGCAGTACTTC. Protein sequence: CASSIAGLAGAYEQYF.